This TCR beta chain was sequenced in a study of cytomegalovirus exposure and HLA in healthy donors. Overall study findings and caveats: TRBV6-2, TRBV6-3 and some other V segments were unresolvable in 87-base-pair reads.

These donors counted as nominally healthy when sampled, but unrecorded immune exposures were likely. On this clone: The antigen is not known.

The PCR ran on 60 Vbeta and 13 Jbeta primers. In the study's own analysis: An analysis that came later counted 80 million or so unique TCR beta chains, around 12 million shared. The assay was immunoSEQ multiplex PCR, and TCRdb's table has in-frame clones only and misses some. V, J and clone size are those of that table, while D and trimming were read from the DNA. The data show under 200,000 clones, 65% to 90% seen once. The ends were cut back, 5 bases at V and 0 bases at J, with 13 bases in the middle. The CDR3 totals 15 residues. Germline lookup yields CDR1 MNHNS and CDR2 SASEGT. The chain links TRBV6-1 to TRBJ1-1; a possible D gene is TRBD1 (6 bases). Material: PBMCs. The clonotype originates from a woman aged 18-29 years in good health and CMV-seronegative. The CDR3 here is CASSRINRVNTEAFF. The CDR3, as DNA: TGTGCCAGCAGTCGGATTAACAGGGTGAACACTGAAGCTTTCTTT.